A single sample is the source of the 32 T cell receptor beta chains below, sequenced in a study of monozygotic twins with inflammatory bowel disease. TCRdb re-called the 5' RACE reads; one entry per CDR3 protein, DNA not given. The repertoire shows some 190,000 distinct CDR3 sequences; the top ten hold 7.5% to 8%. Sequencing was carried out using blood. The receptors here all came from a human donor with ulcerative colitis or Crohn's disease, or a healthy co-twin of an affected twin (not recorded which).

This chain links TRBV6-5 with TRBJ2-5. The CDR3 sequence is 13 residues long. Germline loops: CDR1 MNHEY, CDR2 SVGAGI. This CDR3 is CASSLGRSRTQYF.

The chain couples TRBV20-1 to TRBJ2-2. The CDR3 loop spans 11 amino acids. Germline assignment: CDR1 DFQATT and CDR2 SNEGSKA (reference sequence). This CDR3 reads CSASRTGELFF.

The genes are TRBV12-3 or TRBV12-4 and TRBJ2-5; TCRdb calls TRBD1, which cannot be checked without DNA. The CDR3 length is 19 residues. This CDR3 is CASSHLGLPRGQIQETQYF.

The chain employs TRBV4-2 and TRBJ2-7; TCRdb returns TRBD2, unconfirmable since there is no DNA. This CDR3 contains 14 residues. Germline CDR1 and CDR2: LGHNA and YNFKEQ. The CDR3 loop is CASSATGQFYEQYF.

The chain couples TRBV7-8 to TRBJ1-4; lacking DNA, the TRBD1 call made by TCRdb goes unchecked. Per the germline V gene, CDR1 is SGHVS and CDR2 is FQNEAQ. The CDR3 totals 16 residues. CDR3 amino acids: CASSPSSTGANEKLFF.

The chain employs TRBV19 and TRBJ2-1. Per the germline V gene, CDR1 is LNHDA and CDR2 is SQIVND (reference sequence). The CDR3 is 13 amino acids. This chain's CDR3 is CASSTFEGYEQFF.

V gene TRBV6-6 combines with J gene TRBJ1-5; the D call from TCRdb, TRBD1, cannot be confirmed without DNA. In germline, CDR1 is MNHNY, CDR2 SVGAGI (reference sequence). This CDR3 spans 14 amino acids. The CDR3: CASSRPPPNQPQHF.

The rearrangement uses TRBV29-1 and TRBJ1-2; TCRdb calls TRBD1, which cannot be checked without DNA. CDR1 and CDR2 (germline): SQVTM, ANQGSEA. The CDR3 spans 13 residues. The CDR3 is CSVETQGNYGYTF.

V usage is TRBV5-1 and J usage is TRBJ1-6; the D gene TCRdb calls, TRBD1, cannot be checked with no DNA. Germline CDR1 and CDR2: SGHRS and YFSETQ. This CDR3 has 15 amino acids. The CDR3 loop reads CASSLVGGADSPLHF.

The chain combines TRBV6-2 or TRBV6-3 with TRBJ1-4. The CDR3 loop spans 16 amino acids. Germline CDR1 is MNHEY and CDR2 is SVGEGT. The CDR3 sequence: CASSPGTSPTNEKLFF.

The chain links TRBV27 to TRBJ2-1; as DNA is missing, the TRBD2 call by TCRdb cannot be tested. Germline CDR1 MNHEY, CDR2 SMNVEV (reference sequence). The CDR3 runs to 15 residues. The CDR3 region is CASSLISAGPNEQFF.

The chain recombines TRBV6-2 or TRBV6-3 with TRBJ1-5; TCRdb reports TRBD1, a call that lacks DNA to check it against. The germline V gene has CDR1 MNHEY and CDR2 SVGEGT. The CDR3 runs 13 residues. This CDR3 is CATRQGSNQPQHF.

V is TRBV27 and J is TRBJ1-4; TCRdb proposes TRBD1, but this gene call is untestable without DNA. CDR3 length: 15 residues. Germline CDR1 reads MNHEY; CDR2 reads SMNVEV (reference sequence). CDR3 region: CASSRSRGRGEKLFF. Full variable domain (outside the CDR3, taken from reference TRBV27 and TRBJ1-4): EAQVTQNPRYLITVTGKKLTVTCSQNMNHEYMSWYRQDPGLGLRQIYYSMNVEVTDKGDVPEGYKVSRKEKRNFPLILESPSPNQTSLYFCASSRSRGRGEKLFFGSGTQLSVL.

The CDR3 protein is CSASRGSGGAHPQETQYF. The genes are TRBV20-1 and TRBJ2-5; the D gene TCRdb calls, TRBD2, cannot be checked with no DNA. This CDR3 contains 18 residues. From germline, CDR1 is DFQATT and CDR2 SNEGSKA (reference sequence).

This rearrangement joins TRBV2 to TRBJ1-2. CDR1 is SNHLY, CDR2 FYNNEI, per germline. The CDR3 covers 13 residues. This chain's CDR3 is CASSEGPHLGYTF.

The CDR3: CASSSARAGNQPQHF. The rearrangement uses TRBV19 and TRBJ1-5. Germline values: CDR1 LNHDA, CDR2 SQIVND (reference sequence). The CDR3 is made up of 15 amino acids.

The chain couples TRBV7-2 to TRBJ1-6; TCRdb calls TRBD1, which cannot be checked without DNA. Germline-derived CDR1 and CDR2 are SGHTA and FQGNSA. CDR3 length equals 15 residues. The CDR3 region is CASSPGTGGSSPLHF.

The chain recombines TRBV7-2 with TRBJ2-1; TCRdb outputs TRBD1, but without DNA this stays unchecked. Germline values: CDR1 SGHTA, CDR2 FQGNSA. The CDR3 is 16 amino acids. CDR3 loop: CASSLSRGRSYNEQFF.

The V and J genes are TRBV7-2 and TRBJ2-6. Per the germline V gene, CDR1 is SGHTA and CDR2 is FQGNSA. This CDR3 comprises 12 residues. CDR3 in amino acids: CASKTGANVLTF.

The V and J genes are TRBV29-1 and TRBJ2-1; the TCRdb call, TRBD2, lacks DNA for checking. This CDR3 has 15 amino acids. Germline CDR1 SQVTM, CDR2 ANQGSEA. Here the CDR3 reads CSVLGTSGTQGEQFF.

This chain joins TRBV12-5 and TRBJ2-2. This CDR3 contains 14 residues. The germline gives CDR1 LGHNT, CDR2 FRNRAP. The CDR3 loop reads CASGSTWNTGELFF. Variable domain in full (rest from reference TRBV12-5 and TRBJ2-2): DARVTQTPRHKVTEMGQEVTMRCQPILGHNTVFWYRQTMMQGLELLAYFRNRAPLDDSGMPKDRFSAEMPDATLATLKIQPSEPRDSAVYFCASGSTWNTGELFFGEGSRLTVL.

This chain joins TRBV20-1 and TRBJ2-3; without DNA, the TCRdb call of TRBD1 cannot be checked. CDR1 and CDR2 from the germline V gene are DFQATT and SNEGSKA (reference sequence). This CDR3 has 14 residues. The CDR3 here is CSALRDRGADTHYF.

V gene TRBV20-1 combines with J gene TRBJ2-3. This CDR3 is built from 11 residues. Germline CDR1 reads DFQATT; CDR2 reads SNEGSKA (reference sequence). CDR3: CSGRSTDTQYF.

This chain connects TRBV2 to TRBJ1-1; TCRdb proposes TRBD1, but this gene call is untestable without DNA. Looked up from germline, CDR1 is SNHLY and CDR2 is FYNNEI. The CDR3 spans 13 residues. The CDR3 loop reads CASSDRGQGEAFF.

The genes are TRBV29-1 and TRBJ2-5. The CDR3 is made up of 11 amino acids. Germline values: CDR1 SQVTM, CDR2 ANQGSEA. CDR3 in amino acids: CSVLLIETQYF.

The J gene is TRBJ2-1, the V gene TRBV27; checking the TCRdb D call of TRBD1 is not possible without DNA. The CDR3 runs 14 residues. In germline, CDR1 is MNHEY, CDR2 SMNVEV (reference sequence). The CDR3 sequence is CASSLTGFYNEQFF.

This chain links TRBV7-2 with TRBJ1-2; TCRdb's D gene call, TRBD1, goes unchecked for lack of DNA. There are 15 residues in the CDR3. Looked up from germline, CDR1 is SGHTA and CDR2 is FQGNSA. The CDR3 loop reads CASSAGQRPNYGYTF. Based on the CDR3 plus reference TRBV7-2 and TRBJ1-2, the full variable domain is GAGVSQSPSNKVTEKGKDVELRCDPISGHTALYWYRQSLGQGLEFLIYFQGNSAPDKSGLPSDRFSAERTGGSVSTLTIQRTQQEDSAVYLCASSAGQRPNYGYTFGSGTRLTVV.

The gene calls are TRBV7-2 and TRBJ2-2. The CDR3 spans 13 residues. Germline V CDR1 and CDR2: SGHTA, FQGNSA. The CDR3 here is CASSSVVPGELFF. Combining the CDR3 with reference TRBV7-2 and TRBJ2-2 gives the whole variable domain GAGVSQSPSNKVTEKGKDVELRCDPISGHTALYWYRQSLGQGLEFLIYFQGNSAPDKSGLPSDRFSAERTGGSVSTLTIQRTQQEDSAVYLCASSSVVPGELFFGEGSRLTVL.

This chain links TRBV15 with TRBJ1-4. The CDR3 totals 14 residues. The V gene's germline CDR1 is LNHNV and CDR2 YYDKDF (reference sequence). CDR3 region: CATSRVRNNEKLFF.

The genes are TRBV12-3 or TRBV12-4 and TRBJ1-1; the TRBD1 assignment by TCRdb is unverifiable without DNA. The CDR3 consists of 13 residues. CDR3 residues: CASGTTLNTEAFF.

The rearrangement joins TRBV20-1 to TRBJ2-3. The germline gives CDR1 DFQATT, CDR2 SNEGSKA (reference sequence). CDR3 length equals 12 residues. The CDR3 loop is CSANPTPHTQYF.

The chain employs TRBV3-1 and TRBJ2-1; TCRdb indicates TRBD2, and absent DNA this call remains unverified. From germline, CDR1 is LGHDT and CDR2 YNNKEL (reference sequence). The CDR3 covers 14 residues. The CDR3 region is CASSQAFRGGEQFF.